This T cell receptor (beta chain) is from a study of CD8+ T cells in alopecia areata. From germline, CDR1 is MNHEY and CDR2 SMNVEV (reference sequence). The length of the CDR3 is 13 residues. V lost 3 bases and J lost 7, with 13 bases in between. Treatment defined: oral pan-JAK inhibitor, 5-10 mg twice daily. Notes on this clone: Its antigen is unidentified.

Following extraction, RNA underwent reverse transcription to cDNA, which served as the sequencing template. Clones were sequenced by immunoSEQ multiplex PCR, and TCRdb holds only the in-frame ones, with some missing. The sample records 80,000 to 100,000 clones, roughly two fifths being singletons. Study conclusions and caveats: Tofacitinib significantly reduced both scalp clonality and expanded CD8+ clones among the top 100.

The sequence was obtained from a human donor with alopecia areata. The sequencing used CD8+ T cells sorted from blood, collected at week 24, from a patient treated with tofacitinib. The chain combines TRBV27 with TRBJ2-7, with no clear D. CDR3 sequence reads: CASSFGRAAEQYF. CDR3 bases: TGTGCCAGCAGTTTCGGACGGGCGGCTGAGCAGTACTTC.